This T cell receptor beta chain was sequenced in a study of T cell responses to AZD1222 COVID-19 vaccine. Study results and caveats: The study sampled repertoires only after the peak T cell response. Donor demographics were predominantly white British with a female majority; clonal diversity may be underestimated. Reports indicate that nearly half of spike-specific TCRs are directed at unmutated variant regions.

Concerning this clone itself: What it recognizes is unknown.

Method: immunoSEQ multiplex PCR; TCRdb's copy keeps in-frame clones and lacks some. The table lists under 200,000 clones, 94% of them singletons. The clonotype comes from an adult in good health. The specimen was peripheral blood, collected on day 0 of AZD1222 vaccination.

The chain's CDR3 is CASRTVATNEKLFF. The DNA for the CDR3 is TGTGCCAGTAGGACAGTTGCAACTAATGAAAAACTGTTTTTT. The rearrangement links TRBV19 to TRBJ1-4, with D possibly matching TRBD1 (5 bases). In germline, CDR1 is LNHDA, CDR2 SQIVND (reference sequence). CDR3 length: 14 amino acids. Trimming cost V 6 bases and J 0 bases, with 8 bases left between them.